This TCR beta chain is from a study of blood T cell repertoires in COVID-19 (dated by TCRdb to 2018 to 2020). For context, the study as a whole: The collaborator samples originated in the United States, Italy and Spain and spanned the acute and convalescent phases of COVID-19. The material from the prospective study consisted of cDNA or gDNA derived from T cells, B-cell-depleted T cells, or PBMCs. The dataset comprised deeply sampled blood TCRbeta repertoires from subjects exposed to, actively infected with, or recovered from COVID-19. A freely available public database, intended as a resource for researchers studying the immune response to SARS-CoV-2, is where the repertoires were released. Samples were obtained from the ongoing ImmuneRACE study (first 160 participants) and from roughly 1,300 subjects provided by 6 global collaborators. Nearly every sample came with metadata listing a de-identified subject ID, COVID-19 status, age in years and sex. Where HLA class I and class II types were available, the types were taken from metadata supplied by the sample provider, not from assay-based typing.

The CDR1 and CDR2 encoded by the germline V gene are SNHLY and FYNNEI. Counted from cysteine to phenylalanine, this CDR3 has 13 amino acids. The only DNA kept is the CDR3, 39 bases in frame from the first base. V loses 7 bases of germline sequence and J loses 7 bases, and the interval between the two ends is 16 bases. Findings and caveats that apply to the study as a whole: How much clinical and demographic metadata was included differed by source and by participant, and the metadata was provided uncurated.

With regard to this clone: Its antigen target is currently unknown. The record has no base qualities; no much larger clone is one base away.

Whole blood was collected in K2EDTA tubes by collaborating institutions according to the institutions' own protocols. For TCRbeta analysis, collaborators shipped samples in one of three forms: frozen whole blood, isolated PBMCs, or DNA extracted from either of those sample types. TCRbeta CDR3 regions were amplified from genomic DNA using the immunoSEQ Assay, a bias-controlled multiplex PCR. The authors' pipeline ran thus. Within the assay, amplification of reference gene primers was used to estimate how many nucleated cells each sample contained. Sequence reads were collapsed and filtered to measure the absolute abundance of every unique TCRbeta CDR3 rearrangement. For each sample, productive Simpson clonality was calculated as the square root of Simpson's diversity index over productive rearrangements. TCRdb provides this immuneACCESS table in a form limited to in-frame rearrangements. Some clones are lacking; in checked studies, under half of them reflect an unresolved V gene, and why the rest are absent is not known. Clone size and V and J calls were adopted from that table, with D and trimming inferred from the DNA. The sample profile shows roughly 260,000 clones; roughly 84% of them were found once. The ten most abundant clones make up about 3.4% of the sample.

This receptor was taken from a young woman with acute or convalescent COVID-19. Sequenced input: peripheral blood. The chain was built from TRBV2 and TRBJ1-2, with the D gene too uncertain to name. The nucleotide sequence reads TGTGCCAGCAAGAATAATGGGCCTGTTGGCTACACCTTC. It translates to CASKNNGPVGYTF. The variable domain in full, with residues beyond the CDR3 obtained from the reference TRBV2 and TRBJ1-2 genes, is EPEVTQTPSHQVTQMGQEVILRCVPISNHLYFYWYRQILGQKVEFLVSFYNNEISEKSEIFDDQFSVERPDGSNFTLKIRSTKLEDSAMYFCASKNNGPVGYTFGSGTRLTVV.